This TCR beta chain was identified during a study of spatial heterogeneity in lung cancer. Germline V CDR1 and CDR2: MNHEY, SVGEGT. Trimming cost V 6 bases and J 6 bases, with 17 bases left between them. The CDR3 loop spans 15 amino acids. Study results and caveats: Blood showed ubiquitous tumor TCRs more often at resection than at routine follow-up.

This clonotype was detected many times. Its target is unknown. Sample time point: sample taken at primary tumor resection. Whole RNA obtained from tumor, nontumor lung or frozen PBMC underwent sequencing without sorting. The donor group consisted of around 66 patients who had untreated, early-stage non-small cell lung cancer. TCR cDNA molecules were tagged individually, and each one carried a unique molecular identifier. TCRdb passed the 5' RACE reads through MiXCR, listing each CDR3 protein once. The data contain about 92,000 distinct CDR3 sequences, roughly 12% of them singletons. This specimen consisted of PBMCs, obtained at surgery. This chain uses TRBV6-2 or TRBV6-3 with TRBJ2-2; possible D gene TRBD2, 5 bases. The source of this sequence is a male donor with early-stage non-small cell lung cancer. The CDR3 sequence is CASSQGTPGSGELFF. The CDR3 DNA reads TGTGCCAGCAGCCAAGGCACACCGGGATCCGGGGAGCTGTTTTTT.